This paragraph covers one T cell receptor (beta chain) sequence. These data belong to a study of CD8+CD57+ T cells in acquired aplastic anemia. Genomic DNA, serving as template, underwent TCR beta VDJ and CDR3 profiling. TCRdb reprocessed the reads with MiXCR, giving one entry per CDR3 protein. The sample consists of 250,000 to 300,000 distinct CDR3 sequences, 45% to 70% of them appearing once. This CDR3 has 13 amino acids. CDR1 and CDR2 from the germline V gene are MNHEY and SVGEGT. With 6 bases removed from V and 2 bases from J, the gap between germline ends came to 10 bases. The chain joins TRBV6-2 or TRBV6-3 to TRBJ2-5, with D possibly TRBD1 on 5 matching bases. This TCR was sampled from a human donor with severe aplastic anemia or a healthy control (not recorded which). Sequencing was done on a sample of sorted CD4+, CD8+, or CD8+CD57+ T cells (not recorded which) from PBMCs. The CDR3 spells CASSRQPQETQYF. The CDR3 DNA reads as TGTGCCAGCAGCAGACAGCCACAAGAGACCCAGTACTTC.